This note documents a single T cell receptor (beta chain) sequence. What it recognizes is unknown. Trimming removed 0 bases at V and 6 bases at J, with 15 bases between. The CDR3 is 15 residues long. Germline V gene sequence: CDR1 MGHRA, CDR2 YSYEKL. Generated by immunoSEQ multiplex PCR, the TCRdb table keeps only in-frame clones and is missing some. Counted here are around 69,000 clones, 83% occurring once; the ten biggest clones make up 0.7%. The sample originates from a study of OX40 agonist ivuxolimab in advanced cancers. Study information: Of the participants, roughly 40% had some prior anti-PD-1, anti-PD-L1 or anti-CTLA-4 therapy, which was allowed. Study observations and caveats: On average, a greater number of expanded clones characterised CD8+ T cells relative to CD4+.

Sequenced material: CD4+ or CD8+ T cells sorted from blood, taken in a trial of the OX40 agonist ivuxolimab. The clonotype comes from an adult with an advanced solid tumor such as melanoma, head and neck, liver or kidney cancer. The gene calls are TRBV4-1 and TRBJ2-7; D gene ambiguous. The DNA of the CDR3 is TGCGCCAGCAGCCAAGACCTCGGGTTGGTACGCGAGCAGTACTTC. Translation gives CASSQDLGLVREQYF.